This T cell receptor beta chain came from a study of cytomegalovirus exposure and HLA in healthy donors. Study context: Later, an analysis reported that the 100 to 150 validation repertoires had used the same platform as the roughly 660 first-cohort repertoires. Broader study findings: The listing of 150 or so TCR beta chains classed them as cytomegalovirus-associated. The CMV antigen specificity of a few CMV-associated chains was confirmed through in vitro analysis.

Notes on this clone: Its target is not known.

Produced via immunoSEQ multiplex PCR; TCRdb's table is partial and in-frame only. The sample lists about 88,000 clones; approximately 96% were seen once. The junction had 7 bases not matched to a gene; V was cut back by 4 bases and J by 1 base. The CDR3 is 16 amino acids. Germline CDR1 reads MNHNS; CDR2 reads SASEGT. J is TRBJ1-5 and V is TRBV6-1; TRBD1 matches at 7 bases. The sample consisted of PBMCs. This clonotype was obtained from a young man in good health and CMV-seronegative. CDR3: CASSAQGMGSNQPQHF. CDR3 coding DNA: TGTGCCAGCAGTGCACAGGGGATGGGGAGCAATCAGCCCCAGCATTTT.